This T cell receptor (beta chain) emerged from a study of blood T cell repertoires in COVID-19. Across the study: Collection of acute and convalescent COVID-19 samples took place in the United States, Italy and Spain. PBMCs, B-cell-depleted T cells, or T cells were the source of the cDNA or gDNA that made up the material.

As processed by the authors: How many nucleated cells were present was estimated from reference gene primer amplification. Produced via immunoSEQ multiplex PCR; TCRdb's table is partial and in-frame only. That table gives V, J and clone size, and the DNA gave D and trimming. Of about 200,000 clones listed, more than 75% are singletons. Trimming took 6 bases from V and 3 from J, leaving 6 bases between them. The CDR3 is 12 residues long. The TCR sequence derives from a man in his sixties with acute or convalescent COVID-19. Input material: peripheral blood. The chain recombines TRBV12-3 or TRBV12-4 with TRBJ2-1; D remains ambiguous. The CDR3 sequence is CASSPNYNEQFF. The CDR3 DNA follows: TGTGCCAGCAGCCCTAACTACAATGAGCAGTTCTTC.